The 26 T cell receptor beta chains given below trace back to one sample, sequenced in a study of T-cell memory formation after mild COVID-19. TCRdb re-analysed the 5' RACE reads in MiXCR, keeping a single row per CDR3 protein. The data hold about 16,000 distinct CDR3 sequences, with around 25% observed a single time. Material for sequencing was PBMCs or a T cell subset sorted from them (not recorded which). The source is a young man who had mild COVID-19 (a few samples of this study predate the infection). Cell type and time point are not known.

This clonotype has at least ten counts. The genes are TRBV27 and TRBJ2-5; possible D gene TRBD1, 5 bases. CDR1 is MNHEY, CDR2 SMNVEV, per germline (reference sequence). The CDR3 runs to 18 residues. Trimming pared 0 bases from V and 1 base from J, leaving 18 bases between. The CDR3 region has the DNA TGTGCCAGCAGTTTATCAAAGGACACACCATACTTCCAAGAGACCCAGTACTTC. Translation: CASSLSKDTPYFQETQYF.

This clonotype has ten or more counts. CDR3 sequence: CASSLRGPSTDTQYF. CDR3 in DNA: TGTGCCAGCAGCCTCCGTGGACCTAGCACAGATACGCAGTATTTT. This chain connects TRBV5-6 to TRBJ2-3; D is undetermined. V gave up 4 bases and J gave up 0 bases, with 12 bases separating them. Germline loops: CDR1 SGHDT, CDR2 YYEEEE. This CDR3 has 15 residues.

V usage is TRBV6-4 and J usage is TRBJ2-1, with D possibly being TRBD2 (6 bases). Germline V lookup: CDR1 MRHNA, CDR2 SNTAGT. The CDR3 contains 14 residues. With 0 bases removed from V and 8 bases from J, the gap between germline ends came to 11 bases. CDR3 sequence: CASSDSGGIHEQFF. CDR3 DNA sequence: TGTGCCAGCAGTGACTCGGGGGGTATCCATGAGCAGTTCTTC.

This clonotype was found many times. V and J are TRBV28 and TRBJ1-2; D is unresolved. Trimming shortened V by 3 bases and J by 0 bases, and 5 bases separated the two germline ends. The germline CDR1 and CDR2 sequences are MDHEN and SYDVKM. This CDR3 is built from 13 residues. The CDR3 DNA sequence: TGTGCCAGCAGTTTCCGAGCTAACTATGGCTACACCTTC. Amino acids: CASSFRANYGYTF.

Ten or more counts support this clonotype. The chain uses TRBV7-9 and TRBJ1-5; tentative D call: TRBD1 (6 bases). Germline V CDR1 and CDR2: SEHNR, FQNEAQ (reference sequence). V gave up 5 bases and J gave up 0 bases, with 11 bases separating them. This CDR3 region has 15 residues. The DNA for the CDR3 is TGTGCCAGCAGCGAGGGGGGAAGTAGCAATCAGCCCCAGCATTTT. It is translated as CASSEGGSSNQPQHF. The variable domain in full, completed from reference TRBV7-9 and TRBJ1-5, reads DTGVSQNPRHKITKRGQNVTFRCDPISEHNRLYWYRQTLGQGPEFLTYFQNEAQLEKSRLLSDRFSAERPKGSFSTLEIQRTEQGDSAMYLCASSEGGSSNQPQHFGDGTRLSIL.

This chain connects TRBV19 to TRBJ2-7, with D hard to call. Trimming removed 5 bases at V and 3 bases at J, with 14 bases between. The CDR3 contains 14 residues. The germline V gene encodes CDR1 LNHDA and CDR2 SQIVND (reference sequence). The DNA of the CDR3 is TGTGCCAGTAGTGCGTCGAACTCCGGCTACGAGCAGTACTTC. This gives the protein CASSASNSGYEQYF.

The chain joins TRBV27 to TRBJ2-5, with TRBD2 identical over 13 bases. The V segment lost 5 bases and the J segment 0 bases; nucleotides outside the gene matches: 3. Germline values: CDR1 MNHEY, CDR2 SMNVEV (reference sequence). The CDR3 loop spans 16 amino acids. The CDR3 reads CASSPGLAGYQETQYF. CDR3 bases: TGTGCCAGCAGTCCGGGACTAGCGGGATACCAAGAGACCCAGTACTTC.

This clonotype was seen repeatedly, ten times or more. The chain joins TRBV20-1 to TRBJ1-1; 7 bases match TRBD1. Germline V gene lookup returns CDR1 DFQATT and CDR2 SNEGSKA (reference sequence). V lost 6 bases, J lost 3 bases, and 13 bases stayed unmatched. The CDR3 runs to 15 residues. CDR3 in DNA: TGCAGTGCGCCAGAGCGGGACAGAATCTACACTGAAGCTTTCTTT. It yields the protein CSAPERDRIYTEAFF.

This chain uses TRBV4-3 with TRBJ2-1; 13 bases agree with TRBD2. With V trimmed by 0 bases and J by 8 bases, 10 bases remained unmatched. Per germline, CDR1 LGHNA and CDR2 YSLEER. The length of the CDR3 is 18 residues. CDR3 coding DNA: TGCGCCAGCAGCCAAGATCATCCAGGGACTAGCGGGATCGATGAGCAGTTCTTC. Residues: CASSQDHPGTSGIDEQFF.

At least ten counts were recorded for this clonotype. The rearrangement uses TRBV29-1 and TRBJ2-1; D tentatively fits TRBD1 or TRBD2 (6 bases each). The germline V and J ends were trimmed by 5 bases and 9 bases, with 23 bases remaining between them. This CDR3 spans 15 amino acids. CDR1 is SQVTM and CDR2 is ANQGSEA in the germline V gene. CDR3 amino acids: CSVTALLWGAFEQFF. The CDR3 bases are TGCAGCGTTACAGCCCTCCTTTGGGGGGCCTTTGAGCAGTTCTTC.

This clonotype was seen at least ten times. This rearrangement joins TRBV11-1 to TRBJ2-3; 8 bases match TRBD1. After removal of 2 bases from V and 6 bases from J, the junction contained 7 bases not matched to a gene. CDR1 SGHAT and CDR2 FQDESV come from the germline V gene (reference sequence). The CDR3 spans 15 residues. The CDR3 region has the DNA TGTGCCAGCAGCTTACCCAGGGGGCTTGGGGATACGCAGTATTTT. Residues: CASSLPRGLGDTQYF.

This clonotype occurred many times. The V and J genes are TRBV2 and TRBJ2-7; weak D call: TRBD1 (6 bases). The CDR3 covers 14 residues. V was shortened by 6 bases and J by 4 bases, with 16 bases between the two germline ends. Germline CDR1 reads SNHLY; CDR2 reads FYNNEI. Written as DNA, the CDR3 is TGTGCCAGCAGCGCCTGGACAGTCCGTTACGAGCAGTACGTC. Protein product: CASSAWTVRYEQYV.

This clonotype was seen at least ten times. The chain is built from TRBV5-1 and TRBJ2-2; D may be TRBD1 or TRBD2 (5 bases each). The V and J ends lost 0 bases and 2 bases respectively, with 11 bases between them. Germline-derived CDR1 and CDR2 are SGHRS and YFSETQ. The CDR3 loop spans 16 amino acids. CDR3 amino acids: CASSLVGTSNTGELFF. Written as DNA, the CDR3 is TGCGCCAGCAGCTTGGTTGGGACCTCTAACACCGGGGAGCTGTTTTTT.

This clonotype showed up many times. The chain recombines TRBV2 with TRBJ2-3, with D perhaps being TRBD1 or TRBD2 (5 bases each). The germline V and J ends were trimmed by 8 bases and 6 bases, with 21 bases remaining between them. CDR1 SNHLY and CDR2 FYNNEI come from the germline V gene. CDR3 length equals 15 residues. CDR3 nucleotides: TGTGCCAGCCGCGTCAGGCCCTACGAGGGGGATACGCAGTATTTT. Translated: CASRVRPYEGDTQYF.

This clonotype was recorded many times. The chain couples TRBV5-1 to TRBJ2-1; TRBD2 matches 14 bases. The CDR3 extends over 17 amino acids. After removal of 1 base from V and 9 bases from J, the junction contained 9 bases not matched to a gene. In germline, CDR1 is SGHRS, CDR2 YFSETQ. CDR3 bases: TGCGCCAGCAGCTTGCCAAAGACTAGCGGGGGGGCTAGTGAGCAGTTCTTC. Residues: CASSLPKTSGGASEQFF.

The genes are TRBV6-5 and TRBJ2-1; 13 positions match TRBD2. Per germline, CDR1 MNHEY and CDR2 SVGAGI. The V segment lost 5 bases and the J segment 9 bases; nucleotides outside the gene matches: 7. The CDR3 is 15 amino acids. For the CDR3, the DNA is TGTGCCAGCAGTCCCCCCACTAGCGGGGGGGGTGAGCAGTTCTTC. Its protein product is CASSPPTSGGGEQFF.

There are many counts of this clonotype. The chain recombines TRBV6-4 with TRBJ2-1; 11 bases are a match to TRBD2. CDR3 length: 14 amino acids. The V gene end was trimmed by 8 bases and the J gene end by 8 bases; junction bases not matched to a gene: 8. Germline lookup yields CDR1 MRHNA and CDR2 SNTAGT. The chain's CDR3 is CASRISGGAYEQFF. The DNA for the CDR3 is TGTGCCAGCCGAATTAGCGGGGGGGCGTATGAGCAGTTCTTC.

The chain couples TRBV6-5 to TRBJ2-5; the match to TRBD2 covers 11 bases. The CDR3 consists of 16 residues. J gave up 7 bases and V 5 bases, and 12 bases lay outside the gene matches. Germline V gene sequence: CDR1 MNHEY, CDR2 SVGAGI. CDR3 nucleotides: TGTGCCAGCAGTCCGAGACTAGCGGGGACTTTAGGGACCCAGTACTTC. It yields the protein CASSPRLAGTLGTQYF.

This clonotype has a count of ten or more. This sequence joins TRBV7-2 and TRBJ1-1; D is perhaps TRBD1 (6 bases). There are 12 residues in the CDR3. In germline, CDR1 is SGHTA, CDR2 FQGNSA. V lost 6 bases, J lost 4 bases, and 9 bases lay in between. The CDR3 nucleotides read TGTGCCAGCAGATTCAGGGGCACTGAAGCTTTCTTT. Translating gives CASRFRGTEAFF.

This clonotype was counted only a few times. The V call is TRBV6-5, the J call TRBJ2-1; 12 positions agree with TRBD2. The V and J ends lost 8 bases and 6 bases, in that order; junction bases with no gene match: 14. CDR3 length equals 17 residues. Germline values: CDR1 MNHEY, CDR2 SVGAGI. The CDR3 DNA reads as TGTGCCAGCTCTGATCGGCCTAGCGGGGGGGCCGGCAATGAGCAGTTCTTC. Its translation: CASSDRPSGGAGNEQFF.

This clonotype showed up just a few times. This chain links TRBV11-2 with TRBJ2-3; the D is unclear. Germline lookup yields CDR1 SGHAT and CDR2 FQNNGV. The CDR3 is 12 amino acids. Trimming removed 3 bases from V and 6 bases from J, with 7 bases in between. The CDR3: CASSFSRDTQYF. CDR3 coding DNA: TGTGCCAGCAGCTTTTCCCGCGATACGCAGTATTTT.

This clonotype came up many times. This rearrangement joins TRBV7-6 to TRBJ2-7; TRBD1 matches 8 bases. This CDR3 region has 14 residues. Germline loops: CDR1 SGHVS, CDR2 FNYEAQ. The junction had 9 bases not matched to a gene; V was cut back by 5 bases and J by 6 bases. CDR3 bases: TGTGCCAGCAGCGGATCGACAGGGGCGGGCGAGCAGTACTTC. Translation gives CASSGSTGAGEQYF. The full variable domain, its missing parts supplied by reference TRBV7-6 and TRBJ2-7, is GAGVSQSPRYKVTKRGQDVALRCDPISGHVSLYWYRQALGQGPEFLTYFNYEAQQDKSGLPNDRFSAERPEGSISTLTIQRTEQRDSAMYRCASSGSTGAGEQYFGPGTRLTVT.

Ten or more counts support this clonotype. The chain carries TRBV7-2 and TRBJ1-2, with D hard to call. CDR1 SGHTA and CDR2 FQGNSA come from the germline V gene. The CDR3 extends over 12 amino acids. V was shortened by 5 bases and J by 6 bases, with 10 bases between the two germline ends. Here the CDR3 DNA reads TGTGCCAGCAGCGACCAGTTTAATGGCTACACCTTC. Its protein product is CASSDQFNGYTF.

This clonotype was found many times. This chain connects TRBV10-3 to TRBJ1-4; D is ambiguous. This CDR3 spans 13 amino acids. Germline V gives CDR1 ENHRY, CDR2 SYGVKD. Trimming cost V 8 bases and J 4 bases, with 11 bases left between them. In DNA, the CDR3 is TGTGCCATCTCTTCCGGGGATAATGAAAAACTGTTTTTT. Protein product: CAISSGDNEKLFF.

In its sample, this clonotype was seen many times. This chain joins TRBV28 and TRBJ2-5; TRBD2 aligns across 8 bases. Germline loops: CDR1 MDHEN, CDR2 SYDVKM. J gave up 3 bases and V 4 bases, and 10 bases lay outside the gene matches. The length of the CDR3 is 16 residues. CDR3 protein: CASSSRLAWGEETQYF. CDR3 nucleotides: TGTGCCAGCAGTTCGCGACTAGCGTGGGGGGAAGAGACCCAGTACTTC.

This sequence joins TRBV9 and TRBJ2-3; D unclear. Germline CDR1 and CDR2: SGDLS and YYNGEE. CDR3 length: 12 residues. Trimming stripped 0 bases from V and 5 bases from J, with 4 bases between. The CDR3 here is CASSVDRDTQYF. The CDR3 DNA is TGTGCCAGCAGCGTAGATAGAGATACGCAGTATTTT.